These 13 T cell receptor beta chains were sequenced from one sample in a study of T cell responses to AZD1222 COVID-19 vaccine. Libraries were prepared by immunoSEQ multiplex PCR; TCRdb keeps only in-frame clonotypes and omits some of them. The top ten hold 6.9% of the sample, which has 50,000 to 70,000 clones, approximately 86% seen once. The specimen comprised peripheral blood, sampled 28 days after the second AZD1222 dose. The receptors originated from an adult who received the AZD1222 COVID-19 vaccine.

This CDR3 is CASGQQMNTEAFF. As DNA, the CDR3 is TGCGCCAGCGGTCAGCAAATGAACACTGAAGCTTTCTTT. The V and J genes are TRBV5-1 and TRBJ1-1; no definite D call. The CDR3 sequence is 13 residues long. Germline CDR1 reads SGHRS; CDR2 reads YFSETQ. The V end lost 7 bases, the J end lost 0 bases, and 10 bases lay between the germline ends.

The chain recombines TRBV19 with TRBJ2-5; 7 positions match TRBD2. The length of the CDR3 is 15 residues. Per germline, CDR1 LNHDA and CDR2 SQIVND (reference sequence). Trimming cost V 2 bases and J 4 bases; bases outside gene matches: 7. CDR3 DNA: TGTGCCAGTAGTATAAACCCCGGCGGGGGAGAGACCCAGTACTTC. This codes for CASSINPGGGETQYF.

V usage is TRBV5-1 and J usage is TRBJ1-3; 8 bases are a match to TRBD1. The CDR3 runs 14 residues. CDR1 and CDR2 from the germline V gene are SGHRS and YFSETQ. V lost 3 bases and J lost 7; bases outside the gene matches: 6. CDR3 residues: CASSSQTGANTIYF. CDR3 bases: TGCGCCAGCAGCTCCCAGACAGGGGCGAACACCATATATTTT.

This chain links TRBV11-2 with TRBJ1-5, with D unclear. This CDR3 is built from 17 residues. Trimming removed 2 bases at V and 0 bases at J, with 14 bases between. CDR1 is SGHAT, CDR2 FQNNGV, per germline. CDR3 bases: TGTGCCAGCAGCTTATCCCCAACTTCTTATAGCAATCAGCCCCAGCATTTT. Encoded protein: CASSLSPTSYSNQPQHF.

The V gene is TRBV7-2, the J gene TRBJ1-2; D may be TRBD1 (6 bases). Germline V CDR1 and CDR2: SGHTA, FQGNSA. V was trimmed by 5 bases and J by 3 bases, leaving 13 bases between them. The CDR3 is 14 amino acids. The CDR3 loop reads CASSPQGIDYGYTF. DNA of the CDR3: TGTGCCAGCAGCCCACAGGGAATTGACTATGGCTACACCTTC.

The chain employs TRBV6-2 or TRBV6-3 and TRBJ2-7; D is possibly TRBD1 (6 bases). The CDR3 spans 13 residues. The germline V gene encodes CDR1 MNHEY and CDR2 SVGEGT. The V and J ends lost 5 bases and 6 bases respectively, with 14 bases between them. The CDR3 sequence: CASSNTGSREQYF. CDR3 nucleotide sequence: TGTGCCAGCAGTAACACAGGGTCCCGCGAGCAGTACTTC.

The V call is TRBV4-1, the J call TRBJ1-2, with D unclear. Looked up from germline, CDR1 is MGHRA and CDR2 is YSYEKL. The CDR3 is 14 amino acids. V was trimmed by 1 base and J by 7 bases, leaving 13 bases between them. CDR3 sequence reads: CASSQVMVAGGYTF. CDR3 nucleotide sequence: TGCGCCAGCAGCCAAGTCATGGTAGCTGGTGGCTACACCTTC.

The chain links TRBV28 to TRBJ1-5; 10 bases are a match to TRBD1. Germline V gene sequence: CDR1 MDHEN, CDR2 SYDVKM. V trimming: 5 bases; J trimming: 6 bases; junction bases outside the gene matches: 10. The CDR3 contains 16 residues. In DNA form, the CDR3 reads TGTGCCAGCAGTACCCGACAGGGGGCCTGGGGTCAGCCCCAGCATTTT. Translating it yields CASSTRQGAWGQPQHF.

The rearrangement links TRBV3-1 (or the pseudogene TRBV3-2) to TRBJ1-4; D call uncertain. Germline V gene data show CDR1 as LGHDT and CDR2 as YNNKEL (reference sequence). Deletions cut 1 base from V and 2 bases from J, with 11 bases between. The CDR3 sequence is 16 residues long. The CDR3 nucleotides are TGTGCCAGCAGCCAAGGGGTGGCCGGGACTAATGAAAAACTGTTTTTT. Translation: CASSQGVAGTNEKLFF.

The chain carries TRBV19 and TRBJ1-1, with D perhaps matching TRBD1 (5 bases). This CDR3 contains 14 residues. Germline CDR1 is LNHDA and CDR2 is SQIVND (reference sequence). Trimming pared 5 bases from V and 0 bases from J, leaving 10 bases between. The CDR3 bases are TGTGCCAGTAGTCCACAGGAGATGAACACTGAAGCTTTCTTT. The encoded protein is CASSPQEMNTEAFF.

The rearrangement joins TRBV27 to TRBJ1-6, with unresolved D. The CDR3 contains 16 residues. Germline V CDR1 and CDR2: MNHEY, SMNVEV (reference sequence). The V and J ends lost 3 bases and 0 bases respectively, with 9 bases between them. CDR3 DNA: TGTGCCAGCAGTTTTTTCGAGAGCTCCTATAATTCACCCCTCCACTTT. Translation: CASSFFESSYNSPLHF.

CDR3 sequence reads: CASSDPPGGAPYNSPLHF. The DNA for the CDR3 is TGTGCCAGCAGTGATCCCCCGGGAGGGGCACCTTATAATTCACCCCTCCACTTT. This chain joins TRBV6-1 and TRBJ1-6; possible D gene TRBD1, 5 bases. The CDR3 is 18 amino acids. Deletions cut 3 bases from V and 4 bases from J, with 19 bases between. Germline CDR1 and CDR2: MNHNS and SASEGT.

The chain links TRBV15 to TRBJ1-2, with TRBD1 matching 8 bases. Trimming took 0 bases from V and 5 from J; bases not matched to a gene: 5. CDR3 length: 15 residues. Germline CDR1 is LNHNV and CDR2 is YYDKDF (reference sequence). The CDR3, as DNA: TGTGCCACCAGCAGAGAGGACAGGGTTGTGTATGGCTACACCTTC. Its translation: CATSREDRVVYGYTF.